This T cell receptor (beta chain) was recovered during a study of cytomegalovirus exposure and HLA in healthy donors (dated by TCRdb to the late 2010s). For context, the study as a whole: According to a later analysis, the 120 or so validation repertoires were produced on the same platform as the approximately 620 repertoires of the first cohort. The study was designed to test whether signatures of past pathogen exposure could be identified by cataloging public T cell receptors. The study combined high-throughput TCR immunosequencing, statistical association of individual TCRs with disease status, and machine learning to predict cytomegalovirus infection status. Besides the first cohort of some 670 subjects, a separate validation cohort made up of 120 different subjects was used.

What the study reported, not specific to this receptor: A later analysis found that TCRs clustered in the first cohort also tended to co-occur in the roughly 110 validation repertoires, with approximately 95% of cluster scores above 0. The validation cohort had no HLA typing available for a later analysis, so co-occurrence within that cohort was assessed over all 120 or so repertoires. The authors suggested that the approach could potentially be generalized to other disease states and immunological phenotypes. A total of 164 TCR beta chains were listed by the study as associated with cytomegalovirus. Three of the identified cytomegalovirus-associated TCR beta chains were confirmed in vitro to be specific for cytomegalovirus antigens. While some public TCRs were present in many individuals, most TCR sequences turned up only very rarely across donors. The classifier was reported to diagnose cytomegalovirus status with high specificity and sensitivity in both the original cohort and the validation cohort.

The method behind the library was the immunoSEQ multiplex PCR assay. In the original analysis: To diagnose cytomegalovirus status from the catalog of TCR beta chain sequences, a statistical classification framework was built. What TCRdb holds here is the immuneACCESS table cut down to in-frame rearrangements. Part of the clones is not present; checked against another copy, under half of the missing clones reflect an unresolved V gene, and the others are unexplained. V and J calls and clone size are given by that table; D and trimming were obtained from the DNA. The table for this sample lists approximately 300,000 clones; just over 85% of them were counted only once. The top ten clonotypes cover roughly 0.8% of the sample. The CDR1 and CDR2 encoded by the germline V gene are MNHNS and SASEGT. There are 11 amino acids in the CDR3, from cysteine to phenylalanine inclusive. Of all the DNA, just the CDR3 is kept, 33 bases in frame from base 1. Cut back by 8 bases and 2 bases, the V and J ends lie 7 bases apart.

Separate from the roughly 650-subject first cohort, the validation cohort of 90 to 150 subjects was the group to which the donors belonged. Concerning this clone itself: Its cognate antigen has yet to be identified. Base-call qualities are not available, and no considerably larger clone is one nucleotide away.

The TCR sequence derives from a woman aged 18-29 years in good health and CMV-seronegative. Sequenced: PBMCs. In this chain, TRBV6-1 is recombined with TRBJ2-7, with no reliable assignment of the D segment. The CDR3 sequence is CASHKPYEQYF. The nucleotide sequence is TGTGCCAGCCATAAGCCCTACGAGCAGTACTTC.